This TCR beta chain comes out of a study of spatial heterogeneity in lung cancer. Notes on the study in general: There were more appearances of ubiquitous expanded tumor TCRs in blood at resection than at follow-up.

In germline, CDR1 is SQVTM, CDR2 ANQGSEA. The CDR3 sequence is 12 residues long. This clonotype was observed a few times. The antigen is undetermined. Sequence at one end of the junction differs from germline and may be a read error. TCRdb independently ran MiXCR on the 5' RACE reads; one entry per CDR3 protein. This sample has 70,000 to 90,000 distinct CDR3 sequences; roughly 14% occur once, and the top ten carry 7.2%. As to time point: sample taken at primary tumor resection. Whole RNA came from tumor, nontumor lung or frozen PBMC and was sequenced without being sorted. The chain has TRBV29-1 and TRBJ2-5; D tentatively fits TRBD1 or TRBD2 (5 bases each). This receptor was identified in a male donor with early-stage non-small cell lung cancer. Specimen: PBMCs, collected at surgery. CDR3 bases: TGCAGCGTTGAACGGGACCAGGAGACCCAGTACTTC. Translating gives CSVERDQETQYF.